This TCR beta chain was identified during a study of T cells in women clearing cervical HPV infection. Study details: Cases: HPV16-related CIN3 or worse on histology, a couple of invasive cancers. Study-wide results and limits: Repertoire richness, not evenness, was significantly elevated in CIN3+ cases versus controls.

The method was immunoSEQ multiplex PCR; TCRdb's version includes in-frame clones alone and lacks a portion of them. The sample table includes about 20,000 clones. Cervical HPV DNA detected by MY09/MY11 PCR, typed by dot-blot. About this clone: Antigen unknown. With the read ending 3 residues before the CDR3 end, the germline J gene is used to fill in that end.

CDR1 and CDR2 (germline): PRHDT, FYEKMQ (reference sequence). The length of the CDR3 is 12 residues. Trimming took off 0 bases at V and 5 bases at J, with 5 bases between the two ends. Sequenced material: blood buffy coat. The TCR sequence derives from a woman aged 18 to 69 with a cervical HPV16 infection that either progressed to CIN3+ or cleared (not recorded which). The chain recombines TRBV13 with TRBJ2-7, with D uncertain. Here the CDR3 reads CASSLGTNEQYF. The DNA read from the CDR3 is TGTGCCAGCAGCTTAGGGACAAACGAG.